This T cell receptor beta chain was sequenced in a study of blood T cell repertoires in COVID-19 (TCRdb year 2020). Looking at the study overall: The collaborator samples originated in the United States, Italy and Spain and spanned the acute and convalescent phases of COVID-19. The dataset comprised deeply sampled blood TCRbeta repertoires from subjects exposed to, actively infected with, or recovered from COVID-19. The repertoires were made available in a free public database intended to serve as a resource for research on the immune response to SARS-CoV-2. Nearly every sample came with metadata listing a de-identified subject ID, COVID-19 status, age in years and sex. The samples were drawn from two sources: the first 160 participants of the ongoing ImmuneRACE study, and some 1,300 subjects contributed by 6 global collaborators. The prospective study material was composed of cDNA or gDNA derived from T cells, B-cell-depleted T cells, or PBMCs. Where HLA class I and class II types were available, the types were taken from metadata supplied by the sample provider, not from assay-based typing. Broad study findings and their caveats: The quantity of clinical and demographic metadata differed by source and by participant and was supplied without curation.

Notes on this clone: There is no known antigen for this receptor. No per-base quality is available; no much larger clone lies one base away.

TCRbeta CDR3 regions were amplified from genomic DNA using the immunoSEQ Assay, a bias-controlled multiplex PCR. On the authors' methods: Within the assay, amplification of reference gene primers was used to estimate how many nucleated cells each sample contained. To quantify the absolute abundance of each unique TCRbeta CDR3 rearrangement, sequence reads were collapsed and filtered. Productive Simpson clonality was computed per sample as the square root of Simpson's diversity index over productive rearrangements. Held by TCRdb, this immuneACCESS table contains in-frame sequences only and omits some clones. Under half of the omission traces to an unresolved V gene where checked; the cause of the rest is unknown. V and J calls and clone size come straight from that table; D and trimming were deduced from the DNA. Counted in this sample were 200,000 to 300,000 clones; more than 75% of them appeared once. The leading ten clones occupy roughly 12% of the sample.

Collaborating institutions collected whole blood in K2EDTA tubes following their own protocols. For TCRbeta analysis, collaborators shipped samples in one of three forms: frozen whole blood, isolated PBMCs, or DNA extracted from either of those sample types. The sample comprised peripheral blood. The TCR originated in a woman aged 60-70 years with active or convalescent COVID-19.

DNA sequence: TGTGCCAGCTCACTGGGGGGGGGTTCCTACGAGCAGTACTTC. The resulting protein is CASSLGGGSYEQYF. The chain links TRBV18 with TRBJ2-7; 7 central bases correspond to TRBD2. The CDR3, cysteine through phenylalanine, is 14 amino acids long. The kept DNA is CDR3 alone, 42 bases in frame from the first base. The germline V gene yields KGHSH for CDR1 and LQKENI for CDR2. Trimming takes 4 bases off V and 1 base off J; junction bases not matched to a gene: 4.